This entry features one T cell receptor (beta chain) sequence. Its antigen is undetermined. Each sample used at least 6.5 million PBMCs. The CDR3 totals 15 residues. This record belongs to a study of blood T cells in healthy people across ages. Study results and caveats: While age rose, TCR beta diversity per million T cells dropped in a roughly linear way.

Combining a sample-barcoded 5' primer with a J-beta primer mix, a second PCR ran for about 7 to 11 cycles. All samples gave at least 2.5 million CDR3-containing paired-end reads. A single record per CDR3 protein comes from TCRdb applying MiXCR to the 5' RACE reads. The sample lists about a million distinct CDR3 sequences, about 53% occurring once. The V gene is TRBV12-3 or TRBV12-4, the J gene TRBJ2-1, with 7 bases fitting TRBD1. The J call may be incorrect, as the DNA end agrees better with TRBJ2-7. The sequenced sample was blood. The clonotype was recovered from a woman aged 55-69 years in good health. The DNA of the CDR3 is TGTGCCAGCGGACCCCGGGACAGAGCCTACAATGAGCAGTACTTC. This translates into CASGPRDRAYNEQYF.